This TCR beta chain appears in the sequencing data of a study of blood T cell repertoires in COVID-19. For the study at large: The cDNA or gDNA used as material had been derived from T cells, B-cell-depleted T cells, or PBMCs.

Looked up from germline, CDR1 is LNHDA and CDR2 is SQIVND (reference sequence). The ends lost 6 bases at V and 6 bases at J; junction bases unmatched: 7. The CDR3 has 14 amino acids. Original analysis: Cell counts per sample came from amplifying reference gene primers. Clones were read by immunoSEQ multiplex PCR, and TCRdb kept only the in-frame ones, dropping some. V, J and clone size are those of that table, while D and trimming were read from the DNA. The sample records some 230,000 clones, 80% to 90% being singletons. The participants were between about 18 and 90 years old and came from some 23 US areas. Participant reports of clinical history set cohort assignment.

The clonotype was recovered from a woman aged 18-29 years in a cohort exposed to, infected with or recovered from COVID-19 (not recorded which). This chain joins TRBV19 and TRBJ2-1; 8 nucleotides align to TRBD2. The sample taken for sequencing was PBMCs or T cells enriched from blood (not recorded which). For the CDR3, the DNA is TGTGCCAGTAGCCAGCGGGGGACGTCCAATGAGCAGTTCTTC. It encodes CASSQRGTSNEQFF.